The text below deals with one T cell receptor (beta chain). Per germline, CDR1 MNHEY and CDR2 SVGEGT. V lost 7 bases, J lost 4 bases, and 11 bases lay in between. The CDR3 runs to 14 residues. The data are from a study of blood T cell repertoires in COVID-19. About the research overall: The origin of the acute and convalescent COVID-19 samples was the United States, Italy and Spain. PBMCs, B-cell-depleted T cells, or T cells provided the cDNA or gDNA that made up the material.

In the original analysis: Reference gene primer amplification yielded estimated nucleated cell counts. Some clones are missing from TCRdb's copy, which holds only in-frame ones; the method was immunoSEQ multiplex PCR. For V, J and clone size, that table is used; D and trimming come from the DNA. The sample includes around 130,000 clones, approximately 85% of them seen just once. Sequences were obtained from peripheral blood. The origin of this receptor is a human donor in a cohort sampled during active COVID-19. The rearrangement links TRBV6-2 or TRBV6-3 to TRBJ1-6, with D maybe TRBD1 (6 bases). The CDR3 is CASNPGQYNSPLHF. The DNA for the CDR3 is TGTGCCAGCAACCCGGGACAATATAATTCACCCCTCCACTTT.